A single sample is the source of the 14 T cell receptor beta chains below, sequenced in a study of T cell repertoires in cytomegalovirus infection. One entry per CDR3 protein, called by TCRdb with MiXCR from the reads. The sample holds about 740,000 distinct CDR3 sequences, roughly a third seen once. The sample comprised PBMCs. The receptors derive from a human donor in good health (CMV status not recorded). Some clones in this sample may be carry-over from other donors' samples.

This chain connects TRBV10-3 to TRBJ2-7, with D possibly being TRBD1 (6 bases). Per germline, CDR1 ENHRY and CDR2 SYGVKD. The CDR3 extends over 13 amino acids. V was cut by 6 bases and J by 5 bases, with 14 bases left in between. The CDR3 loop reads CAIRPTGSHEQYF. DNA of the CDR3: TGTGCCATCAGGCCCACAGGGAGCCACGAGCAGTACTTC.

The genes are TRBV28 and TRBJ1-5; no definite D call. Trimming shortened V by 3 bases and J by 0 bases, and 9 bases separated the two germline ends. There are 15 residues in the CDR3. Germline V gives CDR1 MDHEN, CDR2 SYDVKM. CDR3 in amino acids: CASSFGSNSNQPQHF. CDR3 in DNA: TGTGCCAGCAGTTTTGGCAGCAATAGCAATCAGCCCCAGCATTTT.

This chain connects TRBV5-4 to TRBJ1-1; a possible D gene is TRBD1 (6 bases). CDR1 is SGHNT, CDR2 YYREEE, per germline (reference sequence). V gave up 4 bases and J gave up 3 bases, with 13 bases separating them. This CDR3 has 14 residues. CDR3 DNA sequence: TGTGCCAGCAGCACCCCAGGGGTTTACACTGAAGCTTTCTTT. Translating it yields CASSTPGVYTEAFF.

CDR3 sequence (DNA): TGTGCCAGCAGCGGGACATGGGGTAATTCACCCCTCCACTTT. Amino acids: CASSGTWGNSPLHF. The rearrangement links TRBV28 to TRBJ1-6; perhaps TRBD1 as D (6 bases). CDR1 is MDHEN, CDR2 SYDVKM, per germline. The CDR3 sequence is 14 residues long. V shed 6 bases and J shed 6 bases, with 12 bases lying between them.

Details on this clonotype: At one end the junction does not follow the germline gene, possibly because of a read error. The V gene is TRBV19, the J gene TRBJ2-3; D unclear. The CDR3 contains 12 residues. The V gene's germline CDR1 is LNHDA and CDR2 SQIVND (reference sequence). CDR3 DNA sequence: TGTGCCAGTATTATAGTAAGAGATACGCAGTATTTT. Protein sequence: CASIIVRDTQYF.

The chain recombines TRBV3-1 with TRBJ1-2; D might be TRBD1 (6 bases). This CDR3 has 20 residues. Germline values: CDR1 LGHDT, CDR2 YNNKEL (reference sequence). V dropped 1 base and J dropped 3 bases, with 27 bases sitting between them. CDR3 nucleotide sequence: TGTGCCAGCAGCCAAGCCCTCGGGGGCAGGGGTACTCATGTTTACTATGGCTACACCTTC. It is translated as CASSQALGGRGTHVYYGYTF.

The chain has TRBV28 and TRBJ2-3; TRBD1 or TRBD2 may be the D gene (6 bases each). Germline V CDR1 and CDR2: MDHEN, SYDVKM. Trimming stripped 7 bases from V and 5 bases from J, with 13 bases between. This CDR3 has 13 amino acids. In DNA, the CDR3 is TGTGCCAGCAAGGGGGAGGTCTTAGATACGCAGTATTTT. Translation: CASKGEVLDTQYF.

This rearrangement joins TRBV4-1 to TRBJ1-1; the D is unclear. The germline gives CDR1 MGHRA, CDR2 YSYEKL. The length of the CDR3 is 14 residues. Trimming took 4 bases from V and 8 from J, leaving 17 bases between them. CDR3 bases: TGCGCCAGCAGCCTAGCCGTGCCCCGGGAAGAAGCTTTCTTT. Protein product: CASSLAVPREEAFF.

This clonotype was picked up many times. V and J are TRBV7-8 and TRBJ1-1, with D perhaps matching TRBD1 (6 bases). V lost 0 bases and J lost 3, with 23 bases in between. Germline V gene lookup returns CDR1 SGHVS and CDR2 FQNEAQ. CDR3 length: 19 residues. CDR3 sequence (DNA): TGTGCCAGCAGCTTAGCGCGGGGGGGGACAAGGAGAGGGGACACTGAAGCTTTCTTT. It codes for CASSLARGGTRRGDTEAFF.

This chain connects TRBV12-3 or TRBV12-4 to TRBJ1-6; 10 bases agree with TRBD1. CDR3 length: 15 residues. V lost 3 bases to trimming and J lost 6 bases; unmatched junction nucleotides: 2. CDR3 DNA: TGTGCCAGCAGTTTTTGGGACAGGGGTAATTCACCCCTCCACTTT. This encodes CASSFWDRGNSPLHF.

This clonotype has at least ten counts. This sequence joins TRBV7-6 and TRBJ2-5; TRBD2 agrees at 12 bases. Germline V gene lookup returns CDR1 SGHVS and CDR2 FNYEAQ. Losses at the gene ends were 2 bases for V and 5 bases for J; bases not matched to a gene: 0. The CDR3 is 14 amino acids. The chain's CDR3 is CASSLTSGRETQYF. The CDR3 DNA is TGTGCCAGCAGCTTAACTAGCGGGAGGGAGACCCAGTACTTC.

The chain links TRBV7-9 to TRBJ2-1; 9 nucleotides line up with TRBD1. The CDR3 is 15 amino acids. The J segment lost 8 bases and the V segment lost 2 bases, leaving 7 bases of the junction unmatched. Germline V gene sequence: CDR1 SEHNR, CDR2 FQNEAQ (reference sequence). The CDR3 coding sequence is TGTGCCAGCAGCTTAACGACAGGGGGGACGGATGAGCAGTTCTTC. Protein product: CASSLTTGGTDEQFF.

In this sample, this clonotype turned up a few times. The chain carries TRBV28 and TRBJ2-5; 7 nucleotides match TRBD1. The trim removed 4 bases at V and 7 bases at J, leaving 15 bases unmatched. The length of the CDR3 is 16 residues. CDR1 and CDR2 from the germline V gene are MDHEN and SYDVKM. The CDR3 sequence is CASSYPIRTGSVTQYF. Written as DNA, the CDR3 is TGTGCCAGCAGTTATCCCATCCGGACAGGTTCGGTGACCCAGTACTTC.

The chain couples TRBV5-6 to TRBJ2-3; TRBD1 matches 9 bases. CDR3 length equals 14 residues. With V trimmed by 4 bases and J by 5 bases, 5 bases remained unmatched. The V gene's germline CDR1 is SGHDT and CDR2 YYEEEE. CDR3 region: CASSMTGGKDTQYF. For the CDR3, the DNA is TGTGCCAGCAGCATGACAGGGGGAAAAGATACGCAGTATTTT.